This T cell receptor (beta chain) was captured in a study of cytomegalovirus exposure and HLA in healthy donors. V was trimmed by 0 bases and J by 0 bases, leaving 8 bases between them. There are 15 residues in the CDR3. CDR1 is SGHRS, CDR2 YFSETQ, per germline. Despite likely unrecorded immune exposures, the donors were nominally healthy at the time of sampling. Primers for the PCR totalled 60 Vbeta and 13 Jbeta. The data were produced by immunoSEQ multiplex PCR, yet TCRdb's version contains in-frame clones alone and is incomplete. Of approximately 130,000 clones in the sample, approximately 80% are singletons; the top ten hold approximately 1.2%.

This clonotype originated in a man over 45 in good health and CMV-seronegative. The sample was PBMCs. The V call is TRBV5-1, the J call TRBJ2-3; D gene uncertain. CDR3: CASSLAAGSTDTQYF. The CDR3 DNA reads TGCGCCAGCAGCTTGGCCGCAGGAAGCACAGATACGCAGTATTTT.